Listed below are T cell receptor beta chains from one sample, sequenced in a study of shared clonotypes between healthy human individuals. Sequencing was performed with immunoSEQ multiplex PCR; in TCRdb, only in-frame clones are kept and a portion is missing. The repertoire holds approximately 2,000,000 clones, 93% seen once, with over 1.5% in the top ten. Sequencing used naive CD8+ T cells from PBMCs. Receptors originate from a man between 18 and 35 years old in good health. Some clones in this sample may be carry-over from other donors' samples. Each CDR3 is given with its conserved first and last residue. A D gene is named only where the DNA matches it firmly. Only some rows state a clone size, as once, few, many or a class for expanded clones.

>TRBJ1-3|-|-|TRBV13
CASSSDLLGNTIYF
TGTGCCAGCAGTTCGGACCTTCTGGGAAACACCATATATTTT
>TRBJ2-7|-|-|TRBV27
CASRVGNEQYF
TGTGCCAGCAGGGTAGGGAACGAGCAGTACTTC
>TRBJ2-7|TRBD2|-|TRBV27
CASSLLRGAGEDEQYF
TGTGCCAGCAGTTTACTGAGAGGAGCGGGAGAGGACGAGCAGTACTTC
>TRBJ2-5|-|-|TRBV9
CASSVTGGLQETQYF
TGTGCCAGCAGCGTTACCGGTGGGCTACAAGAGACCCAGTACTTC
>TRBJ2-7|TRBD1|-|TRBV7-9
CASNDRGYEQYF
TGTGCCAGCAACGACAGGGGGTACGAGCAGTACTTC
>TRBJ2-3|-|-|TRBV7-6
CASSLWGRGSTDTQYF
TGTGCCAGCAGCTTATGGGGAAGGGGGAGCACAGATACGCAGTATTTT
>TRBJ1-4|-|-|TRBV10-3
CAISDPGLGYEKLFF
TGTGCCATCAGTGATCCAGGACTGGGGTATGAAAAACTGTTTTTT
>TRBJ2-1|-|-|TRBV28
CASSSLRGNEQFF
TGTGCCAGCAGTTCTTTAAGGGGCAATGAGCAGTTCTTC
>TRBJ2-7|-|once|TRBV15
CATSRDGGSSYEQYF
TGTGCCACCAGCAGAGATGGTGGGAGCTCCTACGAGCAGTACTTC
>TRBJ2-3|-|-|TRBV7-9
CASSFGSDRYTDTQYF
TGTGCCAGCAGCTTCGGGTCCGACCGGTACACAGATACGCAGTATTTT